These 26 T cell receptor beta chains originate from one sample sequenced in a study of T cell responses to AZD1222 COVID-19 vaccine. Profiling relied on immunoSEQ multiplex PCR, and the TCRdb table lists in-frame clones only, not all of them. Among about 160,000 clones listed, 88% were seen once. This specimen was peripheral blood, taken 28 days after the second AZD1222 dose. Every receptor here comes from an adult who received the AZD1222 COVID-19 vaccine.

The chain is built from TRBV19 and TRBJ1-5; maybe TRBD1 (5 bases). The CDR3 is 15 residues long. Germline V lookup: CDR1 LNHDA, CDR2 SQIVND (reference sequence). V lost 0 bases and J lost 6, with 12 bases in between. The CDR3 region has the DNA TGTGCCAGTAGTATAGATAAGGGGTTCGGTCAGCCCCAGCATTTT. This codes for CASSIDKGFGQPQHF.

The CDR3 loop reads CASSVSGTYEQYF. The CDR3 nucleotides are TGTGCCAGCAGCGTTAGCGGTACCTACGAGCAGTACTTC. V and J are TRBV7-8 and TRBJ2-7; D is possibly TRBD2 (6 bases). The CDR3 runs 13 residues. The germline CDR1 and CDR2 sequences are SGHVS and FQNEAQ. V gave up 5 bases and J gave up 2 bases, with 10 bases separating them.

V and J are TRBV7-2 and TRBJ2-2; D call uncertain. Per the germline V gene, CDR1 is SGHTA and CDR2 is FQGNSA. The ends were cut back, 5 bases at V and 1 base at J, with 8 bases in the middle. There are 14 residues in the CDR3. The CDR3 DNA follows: TGTGCCAGCAGCCGTCCGCAGAACACCGGGGAGCTGTTTTTT. Protein: CASSRPQNTGELFF. Complete variable domain (other parts from reference TRBV7-2 and TRBJ2-2): GAGVSQSPSNKVTEKGKDVELRCDPISGHTALYWYRQSLGQGLEFLIYFQGNSAPDKSGLPSDRFSAERTGGSVSTLTIQRTQQEDSAVYLCASSRPQNTGELFFGEGSRLTVL.

CDR3 DNA sequence: TGCGCCAGCAGCTTGGCCTTTTCCCGGAGGAGCACTGAAGCTTTCTTT. This sequence encodes CASSLAFSRRSTEAFF. The chain joins TRBV5-1 to TRBJ1-1; D uncertain. The CDR3 is made up of 16 amino acids. The germline V and J ends were trimmed by 0 bases and 4 bases, with 16 bases remaining between them. In germline, CDR1 is SGHRS, CDR2 YFSETQ.

The chain carries TRBV5-1 and TRBJ2-1; D perhaps matches TRBD1 (6 bases). The CDR3 extends over 15 amino acids. V was clipped by 0 bases and J by 7 bases, with 14 bases between them. Germline CDR1 reads SGHRS; CDR2 reads YFSETQ. CDR3 sequence reads: CASSLGDIEGNEQFF. The CDR3 DNA is TGCGCCAGCAGCTTGGGGGACATCGAGGGGAATGAGCAGTTCTTC.

The genes are TRBV12-3 or TRBV12-4 and TRBJ2-3; weak D call: TRBD2 (5 bases). V lost 3 bases and J lost 3, with 7 bases in between. CDR3 length: 13 amino acids. CDR3 nucleotide sequence: TGTGCCAGCAGTTTTAGGGAGACAGATACGCAGTATTTT. Amino acids: CASSFRETDTQYF.

Only one count was recorded for this clone. The V and J genes are TRBV5-1 and TRBJ2-5; 8 bases are shared with TRBD1. The CDR3 is made up of 16 amino acids. With 0 bases clipped from V and 5 bases from J, the junction kept 9 bases outside the gene matches. Germline V CDR1 and CDR2: SGHRS, YFSETQ. CDR3: CASSLDPRGRSETQYF. The CDR3 coding sequence is TGCGCCAGCAGCTTGGACCCCAGGGGGCGCAGTGAGACCCAGTACTTC. The complete variable domain, with remaining parts taken from reference TRBV5-1 and TRBJ2-5, reads KAGVTQTPRYLIKTRGQQVTLSCSPISGHRSVSWYQQTPGQGLQFLFEYFSETQRNKGNFPGRFSGRQFSNSRSEMNVSTLELGDSALYLCASSLDPRGRSETQYFGPGTRLLVL.

V gene TRBV5-1 combines with J gene TRBJ2-1; perhaps TRBD2 as D (5 bases). Trimming took off 0 bases at V and 2 bases at J, with 9 bases between the two ends. The length of the CDR3 is 15 residues. The germline CDR1 and CDR2 sequences are SGHRS and YFSETQ. For the CDR3, the DNA is TGCGCCAGCAGCTTGGAAGCGGCCCCCTACAATGAGCAGTTCTTC. This codes for CASSLEAAPYNEQFF.

The V gene is TRBV5-1, the J gene TRBJ2-1, with D perhaps assigned TRBD1 or TRBD2 (5 bases each). Looked up from germline, CDR1 is SGHRS and CDR2 is YFSETQ. This CDR3 is 15 amino acids long. V lost 9 bases and J 9 bases, leaving 25 bases between the germline ends. CDR3 loop: CANTTGLAIRIEQFF. The CDR3, as DNA: TGCGCCAACACCACGGGGCTGGCGATTCGTATTGAGCAGTTCTTC.

DNA of the CDR3: TGTGCCAGTATGAAACAGGGCCTAAACACTGAAGCTTTCTTT. Its protein is CASMKQGLNTEAFF. This rearrangement joins TRBV19 to TRBJ1-1; possibly TRBD1 for D (6 bases). Per germline, CDR1 LNHDA and CDR2 SQIVND (reference sequence). The CDR3 totals 14 residues. With 7 bases removed from V and 2 bases from J, the gap between germline ends came to 14 bases.

Written as DNA, the CDR3 is TGTGCCAGCAGCTTAGAGAGGGGGGATACGCAGTATTTT. This translates into CASSLERGDTQYF. The chain has TRBV11-2 and TRBJ2-3; D may be TRBD1 (6 bases). Germline values: CDR1 SGHAT, CDR2 FQNNGV. The CDR3 has 13 residues. Trimming left V 0 bases short and J 6 bases short, with 7 bases between.

The chain joins TRBV5-1 to TRBJ1-2; possible D gene TRBD1, 5 bases. The CDR3 runs to 14 residues. Trimming shortened V by 0 bases and J by 6 bases, and 12 bases separated the two germline ends. The germline gives CDR1 SGHRS, CDR2 YFSETQ. The CDR3 sequence is CASSLGGAYDGYTF. CDR3 DNA sequence: TGCGCCAGCAGCTTGGGGGGCGCCTATGATGGCTACACCTTC.

The chain couples TRBV27 to TRBJ2-5; 7 bases agree with TRBD1. After removal of 6 bases from V and 1 base from J, the junction contained 5 bases not matched to a gene. CDR1 is MNHEY, CDR2 SMNVEV, per germline (reference sequence). The CDR3 sequence is 14 residues long. This CDR3 is CASSSGQFQETQYF. For the CDR3, the DNA is TGTGCCAGCAGCTCGGGACAGTTCCAAGAGACCCAGTACTTC.

The rearrangement joins TRBV5-1 to TRBJ1-1, with no clear D. Germline V gene data show CDR1 as SGHRS and CDR2 as YFSETQ. Trimming removed 4 bases from V and 0 bases from J, with 10 bases in between. The CDR3 has 14 residues. The CDR3 DNA sequence: TGCGCCAGCAGCGCCAACACAGTGAACACTGAAGCTTTCTTT. Translating gives CASSANTVNTEAFF.

The chain couples TRBV6-5 to TRBJ2-1, with D hard to call. Trimming shortened V by 0 bases and J by 7 bases, and 4 bases separated the two germline ends. In germline, CDR1 is MNHEY, CDR2 SVGAGI. The CDR3 is made up of 12 amino acids. CDR3 DNA: TGTGCCAGCAGTTACTCAGGGAATGAGCAGTTCTTC. Amino acids: CASSYSGNEQFF.

The CDR3 sequence is CATLALGRTNEQFF. The DNA for the CDR3 is TGTGCCACCCTAGCGCTGGGACGGACCAATGAGCAGTTCTTC. The V call is TRBV6-5, the J call TRBJ2-1; D is perhaps TRBD2 (6 bases). Germline-derived CDR1 and CDR2 are MNHEY and SVGAGI. Trimming took off 10 bases at V and 6 bases at J, with 19 bases between the two ends. The CDR3 totals 14 residues.

The chain is built from TRBV28 and TRBJ1-2, with D possibly being TRBD1 (5 bases). The V end lost 5 bases, the J end lost 4 bases, and 17 bases lay between the germline ends. The CDR3 covers 15 residues. Germline V CDR1 and CDR2: MDHEN, SYDVKM. CDR3 nucleotide sequence: TGTGCCAGCAGTCCCCCTGGCCCGACAGTCTATGGCTACACCTTC. Its translation: CASSPPGPTVYGYTF.

This clone appeared a single time. The chain is built from TRBV9 and TRBJ2-1; 7 bases agree with TRBD1. The CDR3 has 14 residues. The germline V gene encodes CDR1 SGDLS and CDR2 YYNGEE. The V and J ends lost 3 bases and 4 bases, in that order; junction bases with no gene match: 4. CDR3 in amino acids: CASSERDRYNEQFF. For the CDR3, the DNA is TGTGCCAGCAGCGAAAGGGACAGATACAATGAGCAGTTCTTC.

The chain employs TRBV18 and TRBJ2-5; D might be TRBD2 (5 bases). V lost 2 bases, J lost 1 base, and 14 bases lay in between. The CDR3 consists of 16 residues. Germline V CDR1 and CDR2: KGHSH, LQKENI. The CDR3 DNA sequence: TGTGCCAGCTCACCAAGGGCTCGCAGCGGCCAAGAGACCCAGTACTTC. Its protein is CASSPRARSGQETQYF.

This chain joins TRBV7-2 and TRBJ1-5; D ambiguous. The germline V gene has CDR1 SGHTA and CDR2 FQGNSA. The CDR3 runs 15 residues. V lost 5 bases and J lost 0, with 11 bases in between. CDR3 amino acids: CASSPEGHSNQPQHF. The CDR3 DNA follows: TGTGCCAGCAGCCCCGAGGGCCATAGCAATCAGCCCCAGCATTTT. Looking up the rest from reference TRBV7-2 and TRBJ1-5 gives the full variable domain: GAGVSQSPSNKVTEKGKDVELRCDPISGHTALYWYRQSLGQGLEFLIYFQGNSAPDKSGLPSDRFSAERTGGSVSTLTIQRTQQEDSAVYLCASSPEGHSNQPQHFGDGTRLSIL.

V is TRBV5-1 and J is TRBJ1-2, with a weak D call TRBD1 (6 bases). Germline assignment: CDR1 SGHRS and CDR2 YFSETQ. The CDR3 runs 13 residues. Trimming pared 4 bases from V and 8 bases from J, leaving 15 bases between. As DNA, the CDR3 is TGCGCCAGCAGCCCCGAGGGGGTCAGGGGCTACACCTTC. It specifies CASSPEGVRGYTF. The whole variable domain, filled in from reference TRBV5-1 and TRBJ1-2, reads KAGVTQTPRYLIKTRGQQVTLSCSPISGHRSVSWYQQTPGQGLQFLFEYFSETQRNKGNFPGRFSGRQFSNSRSEMNVSTLELGDSALYLCASSPEGVRGYTFGSGTRLTVV.

V and J are TRBV6-5 and TRBJ2-1; 10 positions agree with TRBD2. J gave up 10 bases and V 6 bases, and 12 bases lay outside the gene matches. Germline CDR1 and CDR2: MNHEY and SVGAGI. The CDR3 runs to 15 residues. Here the CDR3 reads CASRVEIAGGGEQFF. In nucleotides, the CDR3 is TGTGCCAGCAGGGTTGAGATAGCGGGGGGCGGGGAGCAGTTCTTC.

CDR3: CASSFGLTEPQHF. The CDR3 nucleotides read TGTGCCAGCAGCTTCGGGTTGACGGAGCCCCAGCATTTT. The chain has TRBV7-9 and TRBJ1-5; D is uncertain. Germline lookup yields CDR1 SEHNR and CDR2 FQNEAQ (reference sequence). CDR3 length: 13 residues. The germline V and J ends were trimmed by 3 bases and 8 bases, with 11 bases remaining between them.

The chain uses TRBV7-9 and TRBJ2-1; D not certain. The V and J ends lost 7 bases and 4 bases respectively, with 20 bases between them. Germline assignment: CDR1 SEHNR and CDR2 FQNEAQ (reference sequence). The CDR3 runs 16 residues. The CDR3 spells CASTSMRLVRYNEQFF. CDR3 coding DNA: TGTGCCAGCACCTCAATGCGGCTGGTAAGGTACAATGAGCAGTTCTTC.

In nucleotides, the CDR3 is TGTGCCTGGAGTAGTGTGGGATCGGGTGGCTACACCTTC. Translated: CAWSSVGSGGYTF. The chain joins TRBV30 to TRBJ1-2; D unresolved. The length of the CDR3 is 13 residues. Trimming removed 2 bases at V and 7 bases at J, with 14 bases between. Germline CDR1 reads GTSNPN; CDR2 reads SVGIG (reference sequence).

The chain combines TRBV4-3 with TRBJ1-4; 8 bases map to TRBD1. The CDR3 is 15 residues long. Trimming took 3 bases from V and 2 from J; bases not matched to a gene: 2. The germline V gene has CDR1 LGHNA and CDR2 YSLEER. CDR3 nucleotide sequence: TGCGCCAGCAGCCAGACAGGGGCGACTAATGAAAAACTGTTTTTT. Translation: CASSQTGATNEKLFF.